A single T cell receptor beta chain is shown here with its context. Antigen specificity is unknown. Clones were sequenced by immunoSEQ multiplex PCR, and TCRdb holds only the in-frame ones, with some missing. The table has about 14,000 clones, about 98% seen once. The germline V gene has CDR1 SGHRS and CDR2 YFSETQ. With 0 bases clipped from V and 0 bases from J, the junction kept 4 bases outside the gene matches. The CDR3 is 17 amino acids. This sample was included in a study of monozygotic twins with cystic fibrosis. Across the study: Roughly 3.2 micrograms of fragmented DNA underwent roughly 16 PCR cycles for library preparation.

Study observations and caveats: J usage was most co-twin-similar in 8 of 16 pairs, V in 13. Unrelated CF individuals shared fewer identical clonotypes than monozygotic CF twins. Median Simpson clonality of roughly 0.01 suggested naive T cells predominated.

What was sequenced was blood. V is TRBV5-1 and J is TRBJ2-3, with 10 positions matching TRBD2. This TCR was recovered from a girl aged 2-10 years with cystic fibrosis. The CDR3 nucleotides are TGCGCCAGCAGCTTGGCCCCTAGCGGGGGAAGCACAGATACGCAGTATTTT. This codes for CASSLAPSGGSTDTQYF. The full variable domain, rest sourced from reference TRBV5-1 and TRBJ2-3, is KAGVTQTPRYLIKTRGQQVTLSCSPISGHRSVSWYQQTPGQGLQFLFEYFSETQRNKGNFPGRFSGRQFSNSRSEMNVSTLELGDSALYLCASSLAPSGGSTDTQYFGPGTRLTVL.